This TCR beta chain was captured by sequencing in a study of cytomegalovirus exposure and HLA in healthy donors. Study-level background: Unique TCRs numbering roughly 85 million, obtained from HLA-typed donors, made up an early data release. Study-wide points: The study labeled about 160 TCR beta chains cytomegalovirus-associated. Serostatus for CMV was the only available immune exposure information.

The CDR3 totals 14 residues. The germline CDR1 and CDR2 sequences are SGDLS and YYNGEE. The V and J ends lost 1 base and 8 bases respectively, with 10 bases between them. This clone turned up a few times. Its antigen is not identified. Among the donors, all were healthy bone marrow donors. 13 Jbeta primers and 60 Vbeta primers were used for the PCR. Generated by immunoSEQ multiplex PCR, the TCRdb table keeps only in-frame clones and is missing some. The sample shows about 170,000 clones, just under 80% of them seen only once. Sequencing was carried out using PBMCs. This clonotype was obtained from a woman aged 45-65 years in good health and CMV-seropositive. The gene calls are TRBV9 and TRBJ1-6; perhaps TRBD1 as D (6 bases). CDR3 nucleotides: TGTGCCAGCAGCGTAAGGGCAGGGGATTCACCCCTCCACTTT. This sequence encodes CASSVRAGDSPLHF.